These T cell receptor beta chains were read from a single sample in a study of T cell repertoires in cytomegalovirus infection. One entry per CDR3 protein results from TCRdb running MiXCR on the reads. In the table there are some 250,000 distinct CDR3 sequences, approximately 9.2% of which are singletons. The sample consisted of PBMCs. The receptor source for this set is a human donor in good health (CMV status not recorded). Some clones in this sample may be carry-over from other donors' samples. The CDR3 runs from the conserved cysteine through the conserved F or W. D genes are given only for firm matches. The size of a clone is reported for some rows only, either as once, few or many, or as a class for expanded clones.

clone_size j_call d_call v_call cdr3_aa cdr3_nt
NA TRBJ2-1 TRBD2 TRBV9 CASSAAGTSDNEQFF TGTGCCAGCAGCGCCGCCGGGACTAGCGACAATGAGCAGTTCTTC
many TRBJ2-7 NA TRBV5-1 CASSPRASAYEQYF TGCGCCAGCAGCCCTCGGGCTAGCGCGTACGAGCAGTACTTC
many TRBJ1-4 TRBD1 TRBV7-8 CASSNNPGQANEKLFF TGTGCCAGCAGCAACAACCCGGGACAGGCGAATGAAAAACTGTTTTTT
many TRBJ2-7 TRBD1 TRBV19 CASSIAGGFSYEQYF TGTGCCAGTAGTATCGCAGGGGGCTTCTCCTACGAGCAGTACTTC
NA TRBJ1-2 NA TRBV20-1 CSANSPGLTYGYTF TGCAGTGCTAATTCCCCGGGACTTACTTATGGCTACACCTTC
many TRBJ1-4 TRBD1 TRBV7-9 CASSEPGQGALKLFF TGTGCCAGCAGCGAACCGGGACAGGGGGCCCTAAAACTGTTTTTT
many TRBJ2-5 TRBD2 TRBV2 CASPGGQETQYF TGTGCCAGCCCCGGGGGGCAAGAGACCCAGTACTTC
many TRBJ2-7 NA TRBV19 CASSIVPGHPIYEQYF TGTGCCAGTAGTATAGTGCCGGGACACCCCATCTACGAGCAGTACTTC
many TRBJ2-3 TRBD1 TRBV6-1 CASTPGQGAGGDTQYF TGTGCCAGCACCCCGGGACAGGGGGCGGGGGGAGATACGCAGTATTTT
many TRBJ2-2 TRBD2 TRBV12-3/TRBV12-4 CASSSGLAGGRGTGELFF TGTGCCAGCAGCTCGGGACTAGCGGGGGGGCGTGGCACCGGGGAGCTGTTTTTT
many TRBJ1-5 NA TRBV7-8 CASSLVRVQPQHF TGTGCCAGCAGTCTGGTCAGGGTTCAGCCCCAGCATTTT
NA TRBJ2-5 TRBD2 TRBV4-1 CASSQESRGVGTQYF TGCGCCAGCAGCCAAGAGAGCCGGGGGGTTGGGACCCAGTACTTC
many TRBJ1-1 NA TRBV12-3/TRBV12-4 CASSPRTGGSTEAFF TGTGCCAGCAGTCCCAGGACGGGAGGGAGCACTGAAGCTTTCTTT
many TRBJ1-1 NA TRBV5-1 CASSLSRGMSVEAFF TGCGCCAGCAGCTTGTCGAGGGGCATGTCGGTTGAAGCTTTCTTT
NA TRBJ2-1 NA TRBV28 CASSIPNLGEQFF TGTGCCAGCAGTATTCCTAATCTGGGTGAGCAGTTCTTC
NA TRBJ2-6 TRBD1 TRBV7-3 CASSLKGASSGANVLTF TGTGCCAGCAGCTTAAAGGGGGCTAGCTCTGGGGCCAACGTCCTGACTTTC
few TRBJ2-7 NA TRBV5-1 CASSLAPASTYEQYF TGCGCCAGCAGCTTGGCCCCGGCCAGTACCTACGAGCAGTACTTC
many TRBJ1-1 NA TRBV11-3 CASAPTARTEAFF TGTGCCAGCGCCCCGACAGCCCGCACTGAAGCTTTCTTT
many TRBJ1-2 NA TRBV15 CATSHPGRREDYGYTF TGTGCCACCAGCCATCCGGGACGCCGGGAGGACTATGGCTACACCTTC
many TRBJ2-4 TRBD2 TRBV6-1 CASSNSPGLALLVAKNIQYF TGTGCCAGCAGTAATTCCCCGGGACTAGCGCTTCTTGTAGCCAAAAACATTCAGTACTTC
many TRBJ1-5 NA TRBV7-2 CASSFAGGNQPQHF TGTGCCAGCAGCTTCGCGGGTGGCAATCAGCCCCAGCATTTT
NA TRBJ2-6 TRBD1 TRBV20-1 CSARVGQGTGANVLTF TGCAGTGCTAGAGTGGGACAGGGAACTGGGGCCAACGTCCTGACTTTC
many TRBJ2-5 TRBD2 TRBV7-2 CASSALGAGVRETQYF TGTGCCAGCAGCGCCTTAGGGGCGGGAGTTCGGGAGACCCAGTACTTC
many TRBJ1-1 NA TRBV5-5 CASSLAPHGNTEAFF TGTGCCAGCAGCTTGGCCCCACATGGGAACACTGAAGCTTTCTTT
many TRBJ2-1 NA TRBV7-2 CASSSKGTLRVEQFF TGTGCCAGCAGCTCTAAGGGGACTCTCCGGGTTGAGCAGTTCTTC
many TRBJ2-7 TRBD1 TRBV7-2 CASSLGPHRTGLAYEQYF TGTGCCAGCAGCTTAGGCCCTCACAGGACAGGGCTTGCCTACGAGCAGTACTTC
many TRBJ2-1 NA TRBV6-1 CASRQINEQFF TGTGCCAGCCGACAGATTAATGAGCAGTTCTTC
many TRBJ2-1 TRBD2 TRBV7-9 CASSPTFSGGTNEQFF TGTGCCAGCAGTCCCACCTTTAGCGGGGGGACTAATGAGCAGTTCTTC
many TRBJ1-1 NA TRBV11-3 CASSQISGRAFF TGTGCCAGCAGCCAGATATCGGGCCGAGCTTTCTTT
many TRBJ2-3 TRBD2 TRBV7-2 CASRRSGGATDTQYF TGTGCCAGCAGGAGGAGCGGGGGAGCGACAGATACGCAGTATTTT
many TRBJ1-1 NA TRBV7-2 CASSLRGPVNTEAFF TGTGCCAGCAGCTTGAGGGGTCCTGTGAACACTGAAGCTTTCTTT
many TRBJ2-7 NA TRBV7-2 CASSSGYHSYEQYF TGTGCCAGCAGCAGCGGCTATCACTCCTACGAGCAGTACTTC
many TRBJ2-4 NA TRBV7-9 CASRPGTALAKNIQYF TGTGCCAGCAGACCCGGGACTGCCCTAGCCAAAAACATTCAGTACTTC
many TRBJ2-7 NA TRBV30 CAWSAGFVGREQYF TGTGCCTGGAGTGCCGGGTTTGTAGGCCGCGAGCAGTACTTC
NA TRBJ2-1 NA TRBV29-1 CSVESWDNEQFF TGCAGCGTTGAATCATGGGACAATGAGCAGTTCTTC
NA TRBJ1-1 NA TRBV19 CASLPGASAEAFF TGTGCCAGTCTCCCGGGGGCCAGCGCTGAAGCTTTCTTT
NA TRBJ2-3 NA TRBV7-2 CASSPRRSTDTQYF TGTGCCAGCAGCCCTAGGCGGAGCACAGATACGCAGTATTTT
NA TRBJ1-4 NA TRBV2 CASTRGEKLFF TGTGCCAGTACTAGGGGTGAAAAACTGTTTTTT
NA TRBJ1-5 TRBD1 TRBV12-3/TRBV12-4 CASSLGQDGQPQHF TGTGCCAGCAGTTTGGGACAGGACGGTCAGCCCCAGCATTTT
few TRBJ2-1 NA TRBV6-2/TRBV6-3 CASSYSRDGEQFF TGTGCCAGCAGTTACTCTCGTGACGGGGAGCAGTTCTTC